Sequencing of this TCR beta chain was carried out in a study of T cells in Graves' hyperthyroidism and ophthalmopathy. The CDR3 totals 13 residues. The V end lost 4 bases, the J end lost 2 bases, and 10 bases lay between the germline ends. In germline, CDR1 is SGHRS, CDR2 YFSETQ. Template material for amplifying TCR beta CDR3 regions consisted of RNA transcripts. With the HTBI primer set, the TCR CDR3 went through a first round of RT-PCR. One entry per CDR3 protein results from TCRdb running MiXCR on the multiplex PCR reads. The sample consists of about 690,000 distinct CDR3 sequences, roughly 17% of them appearing once. The hyperthyroidism was newly diagnosed and had lasted under 2 months; the patients were aged 18 to 65. Clinical symptoms, serum thyroxine and TRAb, thyroid ultrasound and orbital computed tomography were used for the diagnoses. From around 11 ml of fresh peripheral blood, PBMCs were isolated.

Study-wide findings and caveats: Most expanded thyroid clonotypes above 0.001 also appeared in blood.

A word on this clonotype: What it recognizes is unknown.

Sample: blood. The chain employs TRBV5-1 and TRBJ2-7, with D tentatively TRBD1 (5 bases). This receptor was obtained from a man in his forties or fifties with Graves' hyperthyroidism. CDR3 sequence (DNA): TGCGCCAGCAGCGCGACAGAAGCCTACGAGCAGTACTTC. This sequence encodes CASSATEAYEQYF.